These T cell receptor beta chains were read from a single sample in a study of shared clonotypes between healthy human individuals. Produced via immunoSEQ multiplex PCR; TCRdb's table is partial and in-frame only. The table lists about half a million clones, 79% of them singletons. The specimen sequenced was PBMCs. These receptors came from a middle-aged woman in good health. Some clones in this sample may be carry-over from other donors' samples. Both conserved end residues are part of each CDR3. A D gene is named only where the DNA matches it firmly. Rows give clone size only sometimes, using once, few, many, or a class for an expanded clone.

TRBV5-8	TRBD1	TRBJ1-4	-	TGTGCCAGCAGCGAGGACAGGGGAGATGAAAAACTGTTTTTT	CASSEDRGDEKLFF
TRBV7-9	TRBD1	TRBJ1-1	-	TGTGCCAGCAGCTTAGACAGGGGGAACACTGAAGCTTTCTTT	CASSLDRGNTEAFF
TRBV30	-	TRBJ1-5	-	TGTGCCTGGAGTGTACCAGGTGGTCAGGAAGGCCAGCCCCAGCATTTT	CAWSVPGGQEGQPQHF
TRBV4-1	-	TRBJ2-5	-	TGCGCCAGCAGCCAACCCTACCAAGAGACCCAGTACTTC	CASSQPYQETQYF
TRBV5-1	TRBD2	TRBJ2-7	few	TGCGCCAGCAGCTTGGGACTAGCGGGAGTGGGGTACGAGCAGTACTTC	CASSLGLAGVGYEQYF
TRBV15	TRBD2	TRBJ2-1	-	TGTGCCACCCTTCGGGGCGGGAGCTCCTACAATGAGCAGTTCTTC	CATLRGGSSYNEQFF
TRBV7-8	-	TRBJ1-4	-	TGTGCCAGCAGCAAACAGATAGCCGGGGCACGAAATGAAAAACTGTTTTTT	CASSKQIAGARNEKLFF
TRBV11-2	TRBD1	TRBJ2-3	-	TGTGCCAGCAGCCCATCCGGGACAGGGGGCGATACGCAGTATTTT	CASSPSGTGGDTQYF
TRBV7-2	-	TRBJ1-5	few	TGTGCCAGCAGCTTGGGGCAGGGAACGAGTCAGCCCCAGCATTTT	CASSLGQGTSQPQHF
TRBV10-1	-	TRBJ2-1	-	TGCGCCAGCCGCGCGGCAGGGCATGAGCAGTTCTTC	CASRAAGHEQFF
TRBV19	TRBD2	TRBJ2-1	-	TGTGCCAGTAGTATAGCGGCGGGGGGCGATGAGCAGTTCTTC	CASSIAAGGDEQFF
TRBV28	TRBD1	TRBJ1-5	-	TGTGCCAGCAGTCCAGGGACAGGGAGGGTTGGAAGCAATCAGCCCCAGCATTTT	CASSPGTGRVGSNQPQHF
TRBV27	TRBD1	TRBJ2-2	-	TGTGCCAGCCGACAGGGGGCCTACACCGGGGAGCTGTTTTTT	CASRQGAYTGELFF
TRBV2	-	TRBJ2-7	-	TGTGCCAGCAGTGAATCAGTCTCCTACGAGCAGTACTTC	CASSESVSYEQYF
TRBV11-2	-	TRBJ1-2	-	TGTGCCAGCAGCCAGACACGGCATCTTGGCTACACCTTC	CASSQTRHLGYTF
TRBV9	-	TRBJ1-2	-	TGTGCCAGCAGCGCAACCTCTGGTCCTGCCGTTTACACCTTC	CASSATSGPAVYTF
TRBV2	-	TRBJ2-7	-	TGTGCCAGCAGCGCGGGACTCCCTCCGTGGGAGCAGTACTTC	CASSAGLPPWEQYF
TRBV18	-	TRBJ2-3	-	TGTGCCAGCTCACCTATGGGGGGCGCAGATACGCAGTATTTT	CASSPMGGADTQYF
TRBV2	TRBD2	TRBJ2-7	-	TGTGCCAGCCGTCTCGGGGGAGGGTACGAGCAGTACTTC	CASRLGGGYEQYF
TRBV5-6	TRBD2	TRBJ2-1	-	TGTGCCAGCAGCGGCGGGACTAGAGTTTACAATGAGCAGTTCTTC	CASSGGTRVYNEQFF
TRBV11-2	-	TRBJ2-7	-	TGTGCCAGCAGCTTAAATCCGGGCGTCGAGCAGTACTTC	CASSLNPGVEQYF
TRBV15	-	TRBJ1-2	few	TGTGCCACCAGCAGAGACCCCGGGGAGGCAGGCTACACCTTC	CATSRDPGEAGYTF
TRBV2	-	TRBJ2-4	few	TGTGCCAGCAGTGTGACTTCAGGGGCCGGGGGAAACATTCAGTACTTC	CASSVTSGAGGNIQYF
TRBV6-1	-	TRBJ2-1	-	TGTGCCAGCAGTGTGCTAGCGAACTCCTACAATGAGCAGTTCTTC	CASSVLANSYNEQFF
TRBV11-3	TRBD1	TRBJ2-4	-	TGTGCCAGCAGCCAGGACAGGGAGGACATTCAGTACTTC	CASSQDREDIQYF
TRBV7-3	TRBD2	TRBJ2-1	once	TGTGCCAGCAGCTTAAAAGGGCCACTAGCGGGAGATAATGAGCAGTTCTTC	CASSLKGPLAGDNEQFF
TRBV5-1	-	TRBJ2-7	-	TGCGCCAGCAGCTTGGCGGGGAATGGGGGCTACGAGCAGTACTTC	CASSLAGNGGYEQYF
TRBV6-5	-	TRBJ2-7	-	TGTGCCAGCAGTTCGACAGACGAGCAGTACTTC	CASSSTDEQYF
TRBV4-2	TRBD2	TRBJ2-1	-	TGTGCCAGCAGCCAAGGGACTAGCGAGGCCTACAATGAGCAGTTCTTC	CASSQGTSEAYNEQFF
TRBV11-2	TRBD2	TRBJ2-1	-	TGTGCCAGCAGCCTGGGACTAGCGGGCCTTTACAATGAGCAGTTCTTC	CASSLGLAGLYNEQFF
TRBV25-1	-	TRBJ1-1	-	TGTGCCAGTAGTGAATCCCAGGGGAGAACTTTCTTT	CASSESQGRTFF
TRBV7-8	TRBD2	TRBJ2-1	-	TGTGCCAGCAGCCCTAGCGGGAGAATCGACAATGAGCAGTTCTTC	CASSPSGRIDNEQFF
TRBV9	TRBD1	TRBJ2-2	-	TGTGCCAGCAGCCCCCGACAGGGTTGGGGAGCCGGGGAGCTGTTTTTT	CASSPRQGWGAGELFF
TRBV7-2	-	TRBJ2-7	few	TGTGCCAGCAGCTTCTCCAGGGAGGCCTACGAGCAGTACTTC	CASSFSREAYEQYF
TRBV29-1	TRBD1	TRBJ1-1	once	TGCAGCGTGTTCCCCCGGGACAGCAACACTGAAGCTTTCTTT	CSVFPRDSNTEAFF
TRBV5-1	-	TRBJ2-6	-	TGCGCCAGCAGCCTTTTCTTTTCGATCTCTGGGGCCAACGTCCTGACTTTC	CASSLFFSISGANVLTF
TRBV28	-	TRBJ2-7	-	TGTGCCAGCAGTTTCCCGGGACAAAACTACGAGCAGTACTTC	CASSFPGQNYEQYF
TRBV7-2	-	TRBJ1-3	once	TGTGCCAGCAGCTTAGCGGCCGGGCAGCCCTCGGAAGATTTT	CASSLAAGQPSEDF
TRBV28	-	TRBJ1-5	-	TGTGCCAGCAGTATAGCCCAGCCCCAGCATTTT	CASSIAQPQHF
TRBV13	-	TRBJ2-3	once	TGTGCTAGCCAGGGCCCTAGATCAGATACGCAGTATTTT	CASQGPRSDTQYF
TRBV11-3	-	TRBJ2-2	-	TGTGCCAGCAGCTTCTCGCGGATGGCCGGGGAGCTGTTTTTT	CASSFSRMAGELFF
TRBV5-1	-	TRBJ1-1	once	TGCGCCAGCAGCCTTCAGGGGACGTTAAACACTGAAGCTTTCTTT	CASSLQGTLNTEAFF
TRBV5-6	-	TRBJ1-3	-	TGTGCCAGCAGCCTTGGGGTGTACTCTGGAAACACCATATATTTT	CASSLGVYSGNTIYF
TRBV18	TRBD1	TRBJ1-2	-	TGTGCCAGCTCCCCCGGGACAGAGTATGGCTACACCTTC	CASSPGTEYGYTF
TRBV6-6	-	TRBJ2-7	-	TGTGCCACCTCACAGGGCTACGAGCAGTACTTC	CATSQGYEQYF
TRBV7-9	-	TRBJ2-5	-	TGTGCCAGCAGCTTAGTGGCCCTGGAAGAGACCCAGTACTTC	CASSLVALEETQYF
TRBV2	TRBD1	TRBJ2-7	-	TGTGCCAGCCCGGGGGAACAGGGGGCAAGCTCCGAGCAGTACTTC	CASPGEQGASSEQYF
TRBV9	-	TRBJ2-2	-	TGTGCCAGCAGCGTAGGTGGGGGCCATACCGGGGAGCTGTTTTTT	CASSVGGGHTGELFF
TRBV27	-	TRBJ1-2	-	TGTGCCAGCAGTTTAAGACGGAGGACAGACTATGGCTACACCTTC	CASSLRRRTDYGYTF
TRBV7-2	-	TRBJ2-1	-	TGTGCCAGCAGCTTTAATAGCGACTCCTACAATGAGCAGTTCTTC	CASSFNSDSYNEQFF
TRBV19	-	TRBJ1-2	-	TGTGCCAGTAGTATAGACACCACTCCGGGCGGTGGCTACACCTTC	CASSIDTTPGGGYTF
TRBV11-2	-	TRBJ2-7	many	TGTGCCAGCAGCTTAGATTATTCTATCTCCTACGAGCAGTACTTC	CASSLDYSISYEQYF
TRBV5-4	TRBD2	TRBJ2-7	once	TGTGCCAGCAGACCGGGACTAGCGGGAGATCTATACGAGCAGTACTTC	CASRPGLAGDLYEQYF
TRBV6-6	TRBD1	TRBJ2-7	-	TGTGCCAGCAGTACCGGACAGGGGGGACAGTACTTC	CASSTGQGGQYF
TRBV5-4	-	TRBJ1-1	-	TGTGCCAGCAGCTTCCCGTCAGGGATGAACACTGAAGCTTTCTTT	CASSFPSGMNTEAFF